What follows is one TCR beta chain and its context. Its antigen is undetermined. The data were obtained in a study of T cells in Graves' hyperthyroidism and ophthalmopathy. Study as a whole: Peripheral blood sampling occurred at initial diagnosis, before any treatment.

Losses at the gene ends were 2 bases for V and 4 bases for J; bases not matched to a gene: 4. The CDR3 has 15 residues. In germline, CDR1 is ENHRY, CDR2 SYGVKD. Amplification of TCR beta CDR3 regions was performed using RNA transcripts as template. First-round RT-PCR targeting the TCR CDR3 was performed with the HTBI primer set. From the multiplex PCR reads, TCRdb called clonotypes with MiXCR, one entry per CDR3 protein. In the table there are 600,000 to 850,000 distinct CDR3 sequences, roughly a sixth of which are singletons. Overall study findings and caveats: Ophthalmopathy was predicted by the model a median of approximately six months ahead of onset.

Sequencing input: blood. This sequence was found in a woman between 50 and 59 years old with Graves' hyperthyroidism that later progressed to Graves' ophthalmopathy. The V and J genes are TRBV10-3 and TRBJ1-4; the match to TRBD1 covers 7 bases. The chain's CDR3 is CAISEAGTVNEKLFF. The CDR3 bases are TGTGCCATCAGTGAGGCGGGGACAGTTAATGAAAAACTGTTTTTT.